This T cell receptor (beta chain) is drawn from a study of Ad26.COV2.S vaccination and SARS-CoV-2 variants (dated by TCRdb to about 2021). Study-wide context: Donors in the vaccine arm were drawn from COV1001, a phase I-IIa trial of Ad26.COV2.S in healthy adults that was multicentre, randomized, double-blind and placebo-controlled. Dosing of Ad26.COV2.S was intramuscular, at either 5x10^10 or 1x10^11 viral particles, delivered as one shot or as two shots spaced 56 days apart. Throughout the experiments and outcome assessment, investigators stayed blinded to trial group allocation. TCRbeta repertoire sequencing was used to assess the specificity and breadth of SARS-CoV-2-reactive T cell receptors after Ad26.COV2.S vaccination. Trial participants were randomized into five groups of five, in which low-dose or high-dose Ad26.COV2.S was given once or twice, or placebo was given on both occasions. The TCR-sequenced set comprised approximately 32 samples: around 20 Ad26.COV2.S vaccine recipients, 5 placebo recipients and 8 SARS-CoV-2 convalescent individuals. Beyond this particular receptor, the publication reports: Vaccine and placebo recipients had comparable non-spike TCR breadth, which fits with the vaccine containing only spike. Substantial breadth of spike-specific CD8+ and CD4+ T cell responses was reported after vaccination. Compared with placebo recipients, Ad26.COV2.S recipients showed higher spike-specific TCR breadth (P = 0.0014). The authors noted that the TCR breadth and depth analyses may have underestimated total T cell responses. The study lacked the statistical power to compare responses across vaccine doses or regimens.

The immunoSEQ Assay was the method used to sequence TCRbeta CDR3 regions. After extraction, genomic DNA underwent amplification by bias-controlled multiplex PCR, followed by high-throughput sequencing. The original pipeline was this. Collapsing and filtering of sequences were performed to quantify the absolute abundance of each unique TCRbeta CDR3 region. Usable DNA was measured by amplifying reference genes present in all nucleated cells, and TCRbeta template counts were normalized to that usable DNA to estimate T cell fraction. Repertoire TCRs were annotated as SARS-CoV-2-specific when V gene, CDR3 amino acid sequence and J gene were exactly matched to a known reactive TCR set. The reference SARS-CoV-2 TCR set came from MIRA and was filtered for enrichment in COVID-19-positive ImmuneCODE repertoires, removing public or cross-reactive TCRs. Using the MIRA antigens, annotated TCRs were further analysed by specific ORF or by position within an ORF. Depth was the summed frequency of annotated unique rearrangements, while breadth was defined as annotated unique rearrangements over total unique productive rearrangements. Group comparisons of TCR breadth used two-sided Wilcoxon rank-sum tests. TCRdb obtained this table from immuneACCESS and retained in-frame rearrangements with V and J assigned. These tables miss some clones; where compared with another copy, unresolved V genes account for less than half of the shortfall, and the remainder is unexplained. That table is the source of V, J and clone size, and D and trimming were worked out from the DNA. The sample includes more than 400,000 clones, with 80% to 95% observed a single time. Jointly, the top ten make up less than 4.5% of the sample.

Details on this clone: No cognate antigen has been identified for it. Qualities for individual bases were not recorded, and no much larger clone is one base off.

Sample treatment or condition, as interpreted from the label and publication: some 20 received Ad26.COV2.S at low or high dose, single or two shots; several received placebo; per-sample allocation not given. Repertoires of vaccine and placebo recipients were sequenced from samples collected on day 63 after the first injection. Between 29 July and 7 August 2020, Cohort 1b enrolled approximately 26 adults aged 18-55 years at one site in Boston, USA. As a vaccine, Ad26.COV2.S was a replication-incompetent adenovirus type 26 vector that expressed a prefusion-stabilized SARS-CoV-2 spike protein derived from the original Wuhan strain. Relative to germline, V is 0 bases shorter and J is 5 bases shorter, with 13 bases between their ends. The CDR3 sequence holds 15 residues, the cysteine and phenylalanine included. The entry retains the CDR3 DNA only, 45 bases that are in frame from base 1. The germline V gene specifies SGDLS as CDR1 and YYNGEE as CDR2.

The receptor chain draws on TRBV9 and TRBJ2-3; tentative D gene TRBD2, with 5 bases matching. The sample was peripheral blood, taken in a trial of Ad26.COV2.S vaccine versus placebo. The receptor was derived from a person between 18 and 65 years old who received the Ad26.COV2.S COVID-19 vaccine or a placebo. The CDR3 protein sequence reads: CASSVERGPIDTQYF. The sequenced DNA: TGTGCCAGCAGCGTAGAGAGAGGGCCGATAGATACGCAGTATTTT. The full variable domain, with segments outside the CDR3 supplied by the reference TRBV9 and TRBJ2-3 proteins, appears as DSGVTQTPKHLITATGQRVTLRCSPRSGDLSVYWYQQSLDQGLQFLIQYYNGEERAKGNILERFSAQQFPDLHSELNLSSLELGDSALYFCASSVERGPIDTQYFGPGTRLTVL.